The text below deals with one T cell receptor (beta chain). The sample comes from a study of T cell changes during pregnancy in multiple sclerosis. Per germline, CDR1 SEHNR and CDR2 FQNEAQ (reference sequence). J gave up 2 bases and V 2 bases, and 13 bases lay outside the gene matches. The CDR3 consists of 18 residues. Measured with immunoSEQ multiplex PCR; TCRdb has only the in-frame clones, and not every one. The sample has 65,000 to 95,000 clones, around 93% seen once. Sequenced material: peripheral blood, taken after pregnancy. The chain recombines TRBV7-9 with TRBJ2-3; 7 bases fit TRBD2. The clonotype originates from a female donor in good health, enrolled as a control in a pregnancy study. The CDR3 DNA sequence: TGTGCCAGCAGCTTACCAGTTGCTAGCGGAGGGTCCACAGATACGCAGTATTTT. It encodes CASSLPVASGGSTDTQYF.